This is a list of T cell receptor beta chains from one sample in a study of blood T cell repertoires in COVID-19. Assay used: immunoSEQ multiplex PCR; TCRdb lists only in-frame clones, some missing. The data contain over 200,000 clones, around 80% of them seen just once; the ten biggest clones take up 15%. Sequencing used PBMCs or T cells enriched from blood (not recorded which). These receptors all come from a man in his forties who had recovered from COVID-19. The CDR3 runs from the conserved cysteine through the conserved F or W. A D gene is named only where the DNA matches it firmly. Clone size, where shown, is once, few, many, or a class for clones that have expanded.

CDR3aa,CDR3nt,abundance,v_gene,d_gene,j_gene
CASSPEEGGFFTGELFF,TGTGCCAGCTCACCAGAAGAGGGGGGGTTCTTCACCGGGGAGCTGTTTTTT,-,TRBV18,-,TRBJ2-2
CASSFPGQGAGYTF,TGTGCCAGCAGCTTTCCCGGACAGGGGGCTGGCTACACCTTC,-,TRBV7-2,TRBD1,TRBJ1-2
CASSFTGGETQYF,TGTGCCAGCAGCTTTACCGGAGGAGAGACCCAGTACTTC,-,TRBV7-9,-,TRBJ2-5
CASSPTGGAFSYGYTF,TGTGCCAGTAGTCCGACAGGGGGCGCGTTCTCCTATGGCTACACCTTC,once,TRBV19,TRBD1,TRBJ1-2
CASSPFRGTLNTEAFF,TGTGCCAGCAGCCCGTTTCGGGGGACCCTGAACACTGAAGCTTTCTTT,-,TRBV5-4,-,TRBJ1-1
CASSLAPGEGNYGYTF,TGCGCCAGCAGCTTGGCCCCGGGGGAGGGTAACTATGGCTACACCTTC,-,TRBV5-1,-,TRBJ1-2
CASSPKLAGGFNEQFF,TGTGCCAGCAGCCCGAAGCTAGCGGGGGGTTTTAATGAGCAGTTCTTC,-,TRBV5-4,TRBD2,TRBJ2-1
CASSLAGTGGMGYTF,TGCGCCAGCAGCTTGGCGGGGACAGGGGGCATGGGCTACACCTTC,-,TRBV5-1,TRBD1,TRBJ1-2
CASSPLAGGTDTQYF,TGTGCCAGCAGCCCCCTAGCGGGGGGCACAGATACGCAGTATTTT,-,TRBV14,TRBD2,TRBJ2-3
CASSWGGGSYNEQFF,TGTGCCAGCAGCTGGGGGGGCGGCTCCTACAATGAGCAGTTCTTC,-,TRBV7-6,-,TRBJ2-1
CASRPTTSTGELFF,TGTGCCAGCAGGCCCACCACCAGCACCGGGGAGCTGTTTTTT,-,TRBV13,-,TRBJ2-2
CASSLDSLTEAFF,TGCGCCAGCAGCTTGGACAGCCTTACTGAAGCTTTCTTT,-,TRBV5-1,-,TRBJ1-1
CASNQIQGTEAFF,TGTGCCAGCAATCAAATACAGGGGACTGAAGCTTTCTTT,once,TRBV27,TRBD1,TRBJ1-1
CATSDFSYGYTF,TGTGCCACCAGTGATTTCAGCTATGGCTACACCTTC,-,TRBV24-1,-,TRBJ1-2
CASSFGRLRELFF,TGCGCCAGCAGCTTCGGGAGGTTAAGGGAGCTGTTTTTT,-,TRBV4-1,TRBD2,TRBJ2-2
CASSVEDRGGGYTF,TGTGCCAGCAGCGTAGAAGACAGGGGTGGCGGCTACACCTTC,-,TRBV9,TRBD1,TRBJ1-2
CASGAFSGRGTDTQYF,TGTGCCAGCGGCGCCTTTAGCGGGAGAGGCACAGATACGCAGTATTTT,-,TRBV2,TRBD2,TRBJ2-3
CAEGTLRAKLSYTF,TGTGCCGAAGGGACACTCCGCGCAAAGTTAAGCTACACCTTC,-,TRBV2,-,TRBJ1-2
CATFRDSYGYTF,TGTGCCACTTTCCGGGATTCCTATGGCTACACCTTC,-,TRBV3-1/TRBV3-2,-,TRBJ1-2
CASSHRQGGDTEAFF,TGCGCCAGCAGCCATAGACAGGGAGGTGACACTGAAGCTTTCTTT,-,TRBV5-1,TRBD1,TRBJ1-1
CARGQGSNEKLFF,TGTGCCAGAGGACAGGGATCTAATGAAAAACTGTTTTTT,-,TRBV19,TRBD1,TRBJ1-4
CASSVDQPQHF,TGTGCCAGCAGTGTAGATCAGCCCCAGCATTTT,-,TRBV2,-,TRBJ1-5
CASSTYVRDTQYF,TGTGCCAGCAGCACTTACGTACGCGATACGCAGTATTTT,-,TRBV27,-,TRBJ2-3
CASSGTSGSDTQYF,TGTGCCAGCAGCGGGACTAGCGGATCAGATACGCAGTATTTT,-,TRBV28,TRBD2,TRBJ2-3
CASSLGDRVNYGYTF,TGTGCCAGCAGCTTGGGGGACAGGGTTAACTATGGCTACACCTTC,few,TRBV5-8,TRBD1,TRBJ1-2
CASRITGDDGYTF,TGTGCCAGCAGGATTACAGGGGATGATGGCTACACCTTC,-,TRBV6-5,TRBD1,TRBJ1-2
CSVGRGRSSYEQYF,TGCAGCGTGGGCAGGGGGCGTTCGTCCTACGAGCAGTACTTC,-,TRBV29-1,TRBD1,TRBJ2-7
CASSLASGIEAFF,TGCGCCAGCAGCTTGGCGTCGGGAATTGAAGCTTTCTTT,-,TRBV5-1,-,TRBJ1-1
CASSLAASGRSTYNEQFF,TGCGCCAGCAGCTTGGCGGCTAGCGGGAGGTCGACCTACAATGAGCAGTTCTTC,-,TRBV5-1,TRBD2,TRBJ2-1
CASSFRRAVPTEAFF,TGTGCCAGCAGCTTCAGGAGGGCGGTCCCCACTGAAGCTTTCTTT,-,TRBV7-2,-,TRBJ1-1
CASSQVGRGNGYTF,TGTGCCAGCAGCCAAGTAGGTAGGGGAAATGGCTACACCTTC,-,TRBV3-1/TRBV3-2,-,TRBJ1-2
CASSLKFRLDKDYGYTF,TGTGCCAGCAGCTTGAAATTTCGCTTGGACAAAGACTATGGCTACACCTTC,-,TRBV7-8,-,TRBJ1-2
CSVSNRGDDEQYF,TGCAGCGTTTCGAACAGGGGGGACGACGAGCAGTACTTC,-,TRBV29-1,TRBD1,TRBJ2-7
CASSPSRGDTGELFF,TGTGCCAGCTCACCGAGCAGGGGGGACACCGGGGAGCTGTTTTTT,-,TRBV18,-,TRBJ2-2
CASSSPGLAAYEQYF,TGTGCCAGCAGTTCCCCGGGACTAGCGGCCTACGAGCAGTACTTC,-,TRBV28,TRBD2,TRBJ2-7
CASSTGGLVNTEAFF,TGTGCCAGCAGTACAGGGGGCTTGGTGAACACTGAAGCTTTCTTT,once,TRBV7-9,TRBD1,TRBJ1-1
CASSLWGGGIKGTSGGDEQFF,TGCGCCAGCAGCTTGTGGGGAGGAGGAATCAAGGGGACTAGCGGGGGTGATGAGCAGTTCTTC,-,TRBV5-1,TRBD2,TRBJ2-1
CASPRLAGGPSGANVLTF,TGTGCCAGCCCAAGATTAGCGGGGGGGCCGTCTGGGGCCAACGTCCTGACTTTC,-,TRBV18,TRBD2,TRBJ2-6
CASSVAAYGYTF,TGTGCCAGCAGTGTCGCGGCTTATGGCTACACCTTC,-,TRBV3-1/TRBV3-2,-,TRBJ1-2
CASSGGPTASNQPQHF,TGTGCCAGCAGTGGAGGCCCGACAGCTAGCAATCAGCCCCAGCATTTT,few,TRBV2,-,TRBJ1-5
CASSRDRGTEAFF,TGTGCCAGCAGCCGGGACAGGGGCACTGAAGCTTTCTTT,-,TRBV6-4,TRBD1,TRBJ1-1
CASSQGLAGGQETQYF,TGTGCCAGCAGCCAAGGACTAGCGGGGGGCCAAGAGACCCAGTACTTC,-,TRBV7-2,TRBD2,TRBJ2-5
CASSKGREDYLGHEQYF,TGTGCCAGCAGCAAAGGTAGGGAGGACTACCTCGGCCACGAGCAGTACTTC,-,TRBV21-1,-,TRBJ2-7
CASSLGTDPQETQYF,TGTGCCAGCAGCCTTGGGACAGATCCCCAAGAGACCCAGTACTTC,-,TRBV3-1/TRBV3-2,TRBD1,TRBJ2-5
CASSADRAYEQYF,TGTGCCAGCAGCGCCGATCGGGCCTACGAGCAGTACTTC,-,TRBV7-2,-,TRBJ2-7
CASSFGGGLQYVSGNTIYF,TGTGCCAGCAGTTTTGGGGGAGGATTACAGTATGTCTCTGGAAACACCATATATTTT,once,TRBV28,-,TRBJ1-3
CASSVGTSGGRETQYF,TGTGCCAGCAGCGTAGGAACCAGCGGGGGGCGGGAGACCCAGTACTTC,once,TRBV9,TRBD2,TRBJ2-5
CASSPPRGGKGHEQYF,TGCGCCAGCAGTCCCCCCCGGGGGGGAAAGGGACACGAGCAGTACTTC,once,TRBV23-1,TRBD2,TRBJ2-7
CASSPDRGMQPQHF,TGTGCCAGCTCACCGGACAGAGGGATGCAGCCCCAGCATTTT,-,TRBV18,-,TRBJ1-5
CASRRGTLGPYEQYF,TGTGCCAGCAGACGAGGGACTTTGGGGCCCTACGAGCAGTACTTC,-,TRBV6-5,-,TRBJ2-7
CASSLPWGQGSSGANVLTF,TGTGCCAGCAGCCTCCCATGGGGACAGGGGAGCTCTGGGGCCAACGTCCTGACTTTC,-,TRBV11-2,TRBD1,TRBJ2-6
CAWFYRGLNTEAFF,TGTGCCTGGTTTTACAGGGGCCTCAACACTGAAGCTTTCTTT,-,TRBV30,TRBD1,TRBJ1-1
CASSVTGAGAEAFF,TGTGCCAGCAGCGTCACAGGGGCGGGCGCTGAAGCTTTCTTT,-,TRBV9,TRBD1,TRBJ1-1